This TCR beta chain stems from a study of OX40 agonist ivuxolimab in advanced cancers. Overall study context: The study enrolled dose-escalation patients with hepatocellular carcinoma, melanoma, renal cell or head and neck cancer. Overall study findings and caveats: Both blood CD4+ and CD8+ T cells showed clonal growth by week 6 at 0.1 to 3.0 mg/kg. Researchers did not determine the expanded peripheral T cells' antigen specificity.

V was cut by 1 base and J by 0 bases, with 11 bases left in between. Germline CDR1 and CDR2: SGHTS and YDEGEE. CDR3 length: 16 amino acids. For this clone: What it binds is not known.

Clones were sequenced by immunoSEQ multiplex PCR, and TCRdb holds only the in-frame ones, with some missing. The table records more than 50,000 clones, roughly 88% of them present only once. Baseline, cycle 4 day 1, and cycle 7 day 1 were the blood sampling points. The sequenced sample was CD4+ or CD8+ T cells sorted from blood, obtained in a trial of the OX40 agonist ivuxolimab. The receptor comes from an adult with an advanced solid tumor such as melanoma, head and neck, liver or kidney cancer. V is TRBV5-8 and J is TRBJ1-5, with TRBD1 as a possible D gene (6 bases). This chain's CDR3 is CASSLPGVYSNQPQHF. The CDR3 bases are TGTGCCAGCAGCTTGCCAGGGGTGTATAGCAATCAGCCCCAGCATTTT.